This T cell receptor beta chain is drawn from a study of response to subunit inactivated influenza vaccine. Regarding the study as a whole: After each seasonal influenza vaccination, few new T cells are recruited, the authors suggested.

With regard to this clonotype: Antigen unknown.

The germline CDR1 and CDR2 sequences are SGHTA and FQGNSA. Trimming removed 5 bases from V and 2 bases from J, with 10 bases in between. This CDR3 has 13 residues. TCRdb itself ran the RT-PCR reads through MiXCR, one entry per CDR3 protein. Among 500,000 to 600,000 distinct CDR3 sequences listed, roughly 8.2% were seen once. The rearrangement joins TRBV7-2 to TRBJ2-7; D is ambiguous. This sample comprised PBMCs from blood, obtained less than 30 months after vaccination. This TCR came from a man between 45 and 75 years old who received an inactivated influenza vaccine. The CDR3 coding sequence is TGTGCCAGCAGCCCAACCTCGGCCTACGAGCAGTACTTC. Translation: CASSPTSAYEQYF.